This TCR beta chain was obtained from a study of shared clonotypes between healthy human individuals. The germline gives CDR1 SEHNR, CDR2 FQNEAQ (reference sequence). The CDR3 runs 13 residues. Trimming removed 5 bases from V and 7 bases from J, with 14 bases in between. Method: immunoSEQ multiplex PCR; TCRdb's copy keeps in-frame clones and lacks some. The sample records roughly 2 million clones, about 94% being singletons. Naive-designated CD8 cells lacked CD45RO, were positively enriched for CCR7, and omitted terminally differentiated effector memory CD45RA+ cells. The TCR was taken from a man between 18 and 29 years old in good health. The chain carries TRBV7-9 and TRBJ1-1; D gene uncertain. The sample was naive CD8+ T cells sorted from blood. The chain's CDR3 is CASSKSGRIEAFF. Here the CDR3 DNA reads TGTGCCAGCAGCAAAAGCGGACGGATTGAAGCTTTCTTT.